One and the same sample provided the 19 T cell receptor beta chains below, sequenced in a study of T cell responses to AZD1222 COVID-19 vaccine (dated by TCRdb to 2020 to 2023). Libraries came from the immunoSEQ multiplex PCR assay. This immuneACCESS table, as held by TCRdb, lists in-frame sequences with V and J called but not all clones. Of the missing ones, under half trace to an unresolved V gene in checked studies; the others have no known cause. This sample has 150,000 or so clones in its table, and 80% to 95% of those were observed once. The ten largest clones represent less than 6.5% of the sample. The time point label here, explained by the study, means: about 28 days (+/-7) after the second vaccine dose. Sequenced material: peripheral blood, taken 28 days after the second AZD1222 dose. These receptors came from an adult who received the AZD1222 COVID-19 vaccine.

The chain employs TRBV27 and TRBJ2-7; the D gene is possibly TRBD2 (6 bases). The CDR3 runs to 14 residues. Germline CDR1 reads MNHEY; CDR2 reads SMNVEV (reference sequence). The germline V and J ends were trimmed by 3 bases and 2 bases, with 11 bases remaining between them. In DNA, the CDR3 is TGTGCCAGCAGTTTTGGGGGGTCCCCCTACGAGCAGTACTTC. Translation gives CASSFGGSPYEQYF.

The CDR3 is CASSLFLGRGSYEQYF. DNA for the CDR3: TGTGCCAGCAGTTTATTCCTGGGCAGGGGTTCGTACGAGCAGTACTTC. The V and J genes are TRBV28 and TRBJ2-7, with a possible D match to TRBD1 (6 bases). The CDR3 extends over 16 amino acids. The germline CDR1 and CDR2 sequences are MDHEN and SYDVKM. V lost 1 base, J lost 4 bases, and 17 bases lay in between.

This sequence joins TRBV7-2 and TRBJ1-1; the D is unclear. With 6 bases removed from V and 0 bases from J, the gap between germline ends came to 14 bases. From germline, CDR1 is SGHTA and CDR2 FQGNSA. The CDR3 is made up of 15 amino acids. CDR3 nucleotides: TGTGCCAGCAGGTTATCGGGCGGTTTGAACACTGAAGCTTTCTTT. Amino acids: CASRLSGGLNTEAFF.

J is TRBJ2-3 and V is TRBV15, with D maybe TRBD2 (5 bases). This CDR3 is built from 16 residues. Germline values: CDR1 LNHNV, CDR2 YYDKDF (reference sequence). V was pared by 1 base and J by 3 bases, with 14 bases between. CDR3 sequence reads: CATSRGTSSRTDTQYF. The CDR3 DNA is TGTGCCACCAGCAGAGGGACGTCTAGCAGAACAGATACGCAGTATTTT.

The chain carries TRBV7-2 and TRBJ1-2, with 11 bases lining up with TRBD1. Per germline, CDR1 SGHTA and CDR2 FQGNSA. V lost 6 bases, J lost 4 bases, and 4 bases stayed unmatched. CDR3 length: 14 residues. CDR3 sequence reads: CASRPDRGPYGYTF. CDR3 coding DNA: TGTGCCAGCAGACCGGACAGGGGGCCCTATGGCTACACCTTC. Based on the CDR3 plus reference TRBV7-2 and TRBJ1-2, the full variable domain is GAGVSQSPSNKVTEKGKDVELRCDPISGHTALYWYRQSLGQGLEFLIYFQGNSAPDKSGLPSDRFSAERTGGSVSTLTIQRTQQEDSAVYLCASRPDRGPYGYTFGSGTRLTVV.

This rearrangement joins TRBV5-1 to TRBJ1-2, with TRBD1 matching 11 bases. This CDR3 contains 16 residues. The V and J ends lost 0 bases and 2 bases, in that order; junction bases with no gene match: 3. The V gene's germline CDR1 is SGHRS and CDR2 YFSETQ. CDR3 DNA: TGCGCCAGCAGCTTGGCGGACAGGGGGCAAAACTATGGCTACACCTTC. It is translated as CASSLADRGQNYGYTF.

This rearrangement joins TRBV9 to TRBJ2-3; 7 bases align to TRBD2. The CDR3 has 15 amino acids. Per the germline V gene, CDR1 is SGDLS and CDR2 is YYNGEE. V trimming: 0 bases; J trimming: 0 bases; junction bases outside the gene matches: 1. For the CDR3, the DNA is TGTGCCAGCAGCGTAGGCGGGGGTAGCACAGATACGCAGTATTTT. Protein product: CASSVGGGSTDTQYF.

The rearrangement links TRBV12-3 or TRBV12-4 to TRBJ1-5, with D perhaps matching TRBD1 (5 bases). V was clipped by 6 bases and J by 14 bases, with 14 bases between them. The CDR3 is 11 amino acids. This CDR3 is CASRHRNREHF. In DNA, the CDR3 is TGTGCCAGCAGACACAGGAACCGGGAGCATTTT.

V is TRBV6-5 and J is TRBJ1-2; D is possibly TRBD1 (6 bases). V shed 7 bases and J shed 8 bases, with 14 bases lying between them. The CDR3 totals 12 residues. From germline, CDR1 is MNHEY and CDR2 SVGAGI. This CDR3 reads CASIPPRGGYTF. In nucleotides, the CDR3 is TGTGCCAGCATCCCTCCCAGGGGCGGCTACACCTTC.

The chain couples TRBV28 to TRBJ2-7, with D unclear. V dropped 3 bases and J dropped 3 bases, with 9 bases sitting between them. CDR3 length equals 13 residues. Germline-derived CDR1 and CDR2 are MDHEN and SYDVKM. The DNA of the CDR3 is TGTGCCAGCAGTTTGCCTACTTTCTACGAGCAGTACTTC. As protein: CASSLPTFYEQYF.

This chain joins TRBV7-2 and TRBJ1-4; TRBD1 matches at 9 bases. V lost 5 bases to trimming and J lost 7 bases; unmatched junction nucleotides: 8. CDR1 is SGHTA, CDR2 FQGNSA, per germline. This CDR3 is built from 15 residues. Here the CDR3 DNA reads TGTGCCAGCAGCGCGACCGGGACAGGGTTTGAAAAACTGTTTTTT. It is translated as CASSATGTGFEKLFF.

The chain recombines TRBV24-1 with TRBJ2-7; D possibly corresponds to TRBD2 (5 bases). CDR3 length equals 14 residues. The V end lost 5 bases, the J end lost 2 bases, and 12 bases lay between the germline ends. Germline V CDR1 and CDR2: KGHDR, SFDVKD. CDR3 sequence reads: CATSGGNGAYEQYF. The CDR3 coding sequence is TGTGCCACCAGTGGCGGAAACGGGGCCTACGAGCAGTACTTC.

This chain connects TRBV27 to TRBJ2-5, with 11 bases that match TRBD2. The V segment lost 8 bases and the J segment 3 bases; nucleotides outside the gene matches: 11. Germline values: CDR1 MNHEY, CDR2 SMNVEV (reference sequence). The CDR3 is 16 residues long. DNA of the CDR3: TGTGCCAGCCGTCCGGGACTAGCGGTGGGGGAAGAGACCCAGTACTTC. Its protein product is CASRPGLAVGEETQYF.

The chain couples TRBV28 to TRBJ2-5; maybe TRBD2 (6 bases). The germline V gene has CDR1 MDHEN and CDR2 SYDVKM. V was trimmed by 2 bases and J by 5 bases, leaving 15 bases between them. The CDR3 has 15 amino acids. CDR3 DNA: TGTGCCAGCAGTTTACGAAACCGACTAGGTGAGACCCAGTACTTC. It specifies CASSLRNRLGETQYF.

The chain uses TRBV24-1 and TRBJ1-2; TRBD1 agrees at 8 bases. J was trimmed by 4 bases and V by 3 bases; bases with no gene match: 3. Germline-derived CDR1 and CDR2 are KGHDR and SFDVKD. The CDR3 has 14 residues. The chain's CDR3 is CATSDADRGYGYTF. The CDR3 DNA is TGTGCCACCAGTGATGCAGACAGGGGCTATGGCTACACCTTC.

This clone showed up just once. The rearrangement uses TRBV10-3 and TRBJ1-5; the D gene is possibly TRBD1 (5 bases). Germline CDR1 ENHRY, CDR2 SYGVKD. This CDR3 is built from 14 residues. Trimming stripped 0 bases from V and 2 bases from J, with 5 bases between. The CDR3 here is CAISESGGNQPQHF. CDR3 nucleotides: TGTGCCATCAGTGAGTCGGGGGGCAATCAGCCCCAGCATTTT.

V and J are TRBV30 and TRBJ1-4; no reliable D call. The CDR3 has 14 residues. Germline CDR1 and CDR2: GTSNPN and SVGIG (reference sequence). Trimming removed 0 bases at V and 3 bases at J, with 8 bases between. The CDR3 loop is CAWSVKNANEKLFF. The CDR3 DNA reads as TGTGCCTGGAGTGTTAAAAATGCTAATGAAAAACTGTTTTTT.

This rearrangement joins TRBV4-2 to TRBJ1-2; unclear D gene. The CDR3 runs to 15 residues. Germline CDR1 is LGHNA and CDR2 is YNFKEQ. Deletions cut 0 bases from V and 1 base from J, with 9 bases between. The CDR3 region is CASSQEGLGNYGYTF. In DNA, the CDR3 is TGTGCCAGCAGCCAAGAGGGTTTGGGTAACTATGGCTACACCTTC.

This clone was observed a handful of times. This chain connects TRBV9 to TRBJ1-2, with 7 bases aligning to TRBD1. The ends lost 0 bases at V and 2 bases at J; junction bases unmatched: 10. This CDR3 region has 17 residues. Germline assignment: CDR1 SGDLS and CDR2 YYNGEE. The DNA for the CDR3 is TGTGCCAGCAGCGTAGCTCCTCAGCAGGGGGGAAACTATGGCTACACCTTC. This codes for CASSVAPQQGGNYGYTF.